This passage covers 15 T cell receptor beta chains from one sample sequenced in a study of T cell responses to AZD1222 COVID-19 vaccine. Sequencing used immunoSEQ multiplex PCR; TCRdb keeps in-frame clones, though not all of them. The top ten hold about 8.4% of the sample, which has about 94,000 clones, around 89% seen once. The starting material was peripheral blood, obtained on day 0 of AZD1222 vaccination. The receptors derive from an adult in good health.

This chain's CDR3 is CASSEDRGGNQPQHF. The CDR3 nucleotides read TGTGCCAGTAGCGAAGACAGGGGGGGGAATCAGCCCCAGCATTTT. This sequence joins TRBV19 and TRBJ1-5, with 9 bases matching TRBD1. V shed 6 bases and J 4 bases; nucleotides not matched to a gene: 7. Germline V CDR1 and CDR2: LNHDA, SQIVND (reference sequence). The CDR3 runs to 15 residues.

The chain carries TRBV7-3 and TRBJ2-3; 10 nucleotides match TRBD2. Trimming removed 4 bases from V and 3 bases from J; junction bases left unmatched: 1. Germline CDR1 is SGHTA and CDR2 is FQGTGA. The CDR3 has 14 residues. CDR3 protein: CASSYSGGTDTQYF. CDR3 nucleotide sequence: TGTGCCAGCAGCTATAGCGGGGGGACAGATACGCAGTATTTT.

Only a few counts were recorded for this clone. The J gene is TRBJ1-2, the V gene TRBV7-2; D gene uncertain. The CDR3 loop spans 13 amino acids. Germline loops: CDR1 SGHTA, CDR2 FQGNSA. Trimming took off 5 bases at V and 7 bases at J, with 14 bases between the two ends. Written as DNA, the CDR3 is TGTGCCAGCAGCACTGGGGTGGCTCGTGGCTACACCTTC. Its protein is CASSTGVARGYTF.

This CDR3 reads CASGLGQINSPLHF. The CDR3 DNA is TGTGCTAGTGGTCTGGGACAGATTAATTCACCCCTCCACTTT. The gene calls are TRBV12-5 and TRBJ1-6; the match to TRBD1 covers 7 bases. Germline assignment: CDR1 LGHNT and CDR2 FRNRAP. V dropped 5 bases and J dropped 6; count of bases not matched to a gene: 4. CDR3 length: 14 residues.

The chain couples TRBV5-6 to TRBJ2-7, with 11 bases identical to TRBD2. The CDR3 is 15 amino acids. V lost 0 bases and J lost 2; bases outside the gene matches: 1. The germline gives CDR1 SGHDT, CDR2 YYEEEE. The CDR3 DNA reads TGTGCCAGCAGCTTGGCTAGCGGGGGGACCTACGAGCAGTACTTC. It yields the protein CASSLASGGTYEQYF.

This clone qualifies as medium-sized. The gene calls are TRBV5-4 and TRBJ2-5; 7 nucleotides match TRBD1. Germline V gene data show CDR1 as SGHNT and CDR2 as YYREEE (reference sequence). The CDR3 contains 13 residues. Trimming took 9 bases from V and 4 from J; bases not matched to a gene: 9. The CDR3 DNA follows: TGTGCCACCACAGGGGTAGTACGAGAGACCCAGTACTTC. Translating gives CATTGVVRETQYF.

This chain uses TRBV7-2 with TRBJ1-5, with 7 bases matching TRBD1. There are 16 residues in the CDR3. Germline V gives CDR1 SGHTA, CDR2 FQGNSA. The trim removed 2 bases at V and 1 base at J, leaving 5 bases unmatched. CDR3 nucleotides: TGTGCCAGCAGCTTAATGGGACAGAGGAGCAATCAGCCCCAGCATTTT. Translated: CASSLMGQRSNQPQHF. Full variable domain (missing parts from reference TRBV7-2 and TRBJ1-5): GAGVSQSPSNKVTEKGKDVELRCDPISGHTALYWYRQSLGQGLEFLIYFQGNSAPDKSGLPSDRFSAERTGGSVSTLTIQRTQQEDSAVYLCASSLMGQRSNQPQHFGDGTRLSIL.

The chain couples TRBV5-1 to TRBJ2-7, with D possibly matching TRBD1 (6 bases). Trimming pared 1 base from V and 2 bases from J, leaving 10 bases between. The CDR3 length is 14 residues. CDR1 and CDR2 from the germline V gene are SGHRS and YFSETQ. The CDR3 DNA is TGCGCCAGCAGCTTGTGGGGACAAGCCTACGAGCAGTACTTC. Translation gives CASSLWGQAYEQYF.

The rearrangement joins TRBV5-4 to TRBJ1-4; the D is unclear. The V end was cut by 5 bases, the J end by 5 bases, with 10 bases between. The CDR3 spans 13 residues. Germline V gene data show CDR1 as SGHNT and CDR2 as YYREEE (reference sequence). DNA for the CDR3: TGTGCCAGCAGGCCAGATCTAAATGAAAAACTGTTTTTT. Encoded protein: CASRPDLNEKLFF.

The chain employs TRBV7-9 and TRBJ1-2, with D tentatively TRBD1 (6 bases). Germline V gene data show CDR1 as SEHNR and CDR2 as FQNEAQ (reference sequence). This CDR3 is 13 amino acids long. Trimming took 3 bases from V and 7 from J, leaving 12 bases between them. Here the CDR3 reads CASSFTGLSGYTF. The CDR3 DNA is TGTGCCAGCAGCTTCACAGGGCTCTCTGGCTACACCTTC.

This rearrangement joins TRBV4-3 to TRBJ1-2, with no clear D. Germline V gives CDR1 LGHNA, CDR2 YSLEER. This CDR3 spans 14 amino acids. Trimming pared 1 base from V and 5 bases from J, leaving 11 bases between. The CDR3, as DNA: TGCGCCAGCAGCCAAGCGGAAAATCAATATGGCTACACCTTC. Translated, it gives CASSQAENQYGYTF.

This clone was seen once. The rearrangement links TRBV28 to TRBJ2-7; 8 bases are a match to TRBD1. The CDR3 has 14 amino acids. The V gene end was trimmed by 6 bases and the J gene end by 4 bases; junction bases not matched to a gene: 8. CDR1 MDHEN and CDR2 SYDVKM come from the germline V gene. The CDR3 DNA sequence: TGTGCCAGCAGGCGCGACAGGGGCGATTACGAGCAGTACTTC. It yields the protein CASRRDRGDYEQYF.

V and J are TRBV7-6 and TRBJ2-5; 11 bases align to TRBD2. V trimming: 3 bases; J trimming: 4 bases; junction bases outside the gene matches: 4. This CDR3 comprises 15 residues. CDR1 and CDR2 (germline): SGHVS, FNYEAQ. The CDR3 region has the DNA TGTGCCAGCAGCTTGACTAGCGGGGCAGGAGAGACCCAGTACTTC. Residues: CASSLTSGAGETQYF.

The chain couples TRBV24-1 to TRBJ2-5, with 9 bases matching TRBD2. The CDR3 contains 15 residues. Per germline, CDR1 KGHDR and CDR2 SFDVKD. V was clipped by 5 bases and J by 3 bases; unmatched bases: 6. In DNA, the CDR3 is TGTGCCACCAGTGCCCTTGCTAGCGGGGAAGAGACCCAGTACTTC. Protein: CATSALASGEETQYF.

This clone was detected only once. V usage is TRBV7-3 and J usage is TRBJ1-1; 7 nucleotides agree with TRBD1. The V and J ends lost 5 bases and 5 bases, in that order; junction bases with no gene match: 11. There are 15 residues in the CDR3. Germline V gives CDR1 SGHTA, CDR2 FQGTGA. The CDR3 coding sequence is TGTGCCAGCAGCCCCCAGGAGGGGGCTCGGACTGAAGCTTTCTTT. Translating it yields CASSPQEGARTEAFF. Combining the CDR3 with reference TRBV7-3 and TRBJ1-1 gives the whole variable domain GAGVSQTPSNKVTEKGKYVELRCDPISGHTALYWYRQSLGQGPEFLIYFQGTGAADDSGLPNDRFFAVRPEGSVSTLKIQRTERGDSAVYLCASSPQEGARTEAFFGQGTRLTVV.